This T cell receptor (beta chain) stems from a study of cytomegalovirus exposure and HLA in healthy donors. Study at large: Early release data held about 85 million unique TCRs from HLA-typed donors. Within the Caucasian-associated ancestry cluster were approximately 77% of the roughly 430 genotyped donors. The study, taken as a whole, reports: Most subjects had HLA-A and HLA-B alleles reportedly predicted accurately by TCR beta sequences.

Trimming left V 5 bases short and J 6 bases short, with 8 bases between. CDR3 size: 12 residues. The V gene's germline CDR1 is MNHNY and CDR2 SVGAGI (reference sequence). The PCR used 60 Vbeta and 13 Jbeta primers. How the authors handled the data: Around 12 million of about 80 million unique TCR beta chains were shared, per a later count. The protocol was immunoSEQ multiplex PCR, while the TCRdb copy is restricted to in-frame clones and leaves out a portion. V and J calls and clone size are as listed in that table; D and trimming were resolved from the DNA. The repertoire holds more than 150,000 clones, around 82% seen once, with under 8.5% in the top ten. About this clone itself: Its antigen is as yet unknown.

Sequencing used PBMCs. The chain combines TRBV6-6 with TRBJ1-5, with a possible D match to TRBD1 (5 bases). The source of this sequence is a woman aged 50 to 60 in good health and CMV-seropositive. The DNA for the CDR3 is TGTGCCAGCAGTCCCAGGGTTCAGCCCCAGCATTTT. This sequence encodes CASSPRVQPQHF.